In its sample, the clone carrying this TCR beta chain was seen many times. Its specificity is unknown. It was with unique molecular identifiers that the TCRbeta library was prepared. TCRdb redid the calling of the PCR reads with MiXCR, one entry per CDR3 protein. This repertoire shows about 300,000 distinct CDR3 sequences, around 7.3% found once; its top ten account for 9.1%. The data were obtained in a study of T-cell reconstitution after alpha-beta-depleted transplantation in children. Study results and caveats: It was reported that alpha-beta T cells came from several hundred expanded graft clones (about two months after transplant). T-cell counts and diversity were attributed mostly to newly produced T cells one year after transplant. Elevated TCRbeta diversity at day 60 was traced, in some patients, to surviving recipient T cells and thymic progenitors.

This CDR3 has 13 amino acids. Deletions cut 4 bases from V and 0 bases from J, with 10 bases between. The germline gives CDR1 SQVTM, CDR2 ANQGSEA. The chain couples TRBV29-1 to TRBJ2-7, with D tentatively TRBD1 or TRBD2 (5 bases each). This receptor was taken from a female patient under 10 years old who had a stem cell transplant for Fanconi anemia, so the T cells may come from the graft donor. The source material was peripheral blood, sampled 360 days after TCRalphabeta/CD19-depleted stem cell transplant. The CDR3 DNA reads TGCAGCGTTGCCGGGGCGGGCTCCTACGAGCAGTACTTC. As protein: CSVAGAGSYEQYF.